The 22 T cell receptor beta chains in this list originate from one sample, sequenced in a study of monozygotic twins with inflammatory bowel disease. TCRdb re-analyzed the 5' RACE reads; it lists each CDR3 protein once, without DNA. Its listing shows around 450,000 distinct CDR3 sequences. The sample consisted of blood. Receptors were obtained from a human donor with ulcerative colitis or Crohn's disease, or a healthy co-twin of an affected twin (not recorded which).

The V and J genes are TRBV11-2 and TRBJ2-1; TCRdb calls TRBD2, which cannot be checked without DNA. From germline, CDR1 is SGHAT and CDR2 FQNNGV. This CDR3 has 14 amino acids. Here the CDR3 reads CASRSGTSGNEQFF.

The genes are TRBV7-2 and TRBJ1-1; TCRdb's assignment of TRBD1 cannot be checked, as there is no DNA. There are 16 residues in the CDR3. Germline assignment: CDR1 SGHTA and CDR2 FQGNSA. This chain's CDR3 is CASSPSRAALNTEAFF.

The J gene is TRBJ2-1, the V gene TRBV15. CDR3 length: 14 amino acids. CDR1 is LNHNV and CDR2 is YYDKDF in the germline V gene (reference sequence). This CDR3 is CATSTAPTYNEQFF.

This rearrangement joins TRBV18 to TRBJ2-5; the TCRdb D gene call, TRBD1, has no DNA to confirm it. Germline values: CDR1 KGHSH, CDR2 LQKENI. This CDR3 has 15 amino acids. This CDR3 is CASSPMAGRQETQYF.

The chain combines TRBV5-4 with TRBJ2-2; there is no DNA to check the TCRdb D call of TRBD1. CDR1 is SGHNT and CDR2 is YYREEE in the germline V gene (reference sequence). This CDR3 has 15 residues. The CDR3 is CASTPAGETPGELFF. Supplemented by reference TRBV5-4 and TRBJ2-2, the full variable domain reads ETGVTQSPTHLIKTRGQQVTLRCSSQSGHNTVSWYQQALGQGPQFIFQYYREEENGRGNFPPRFSGLQFPNYSSELNVNALELDDSALYLCASTPAGETPGELFFGEGSRLTVL.

The chain joins TRBV20-1 to TRBJ2-5; with no DNA, the TCRdb D assignment of TRBD2 cannot be verified. From germline, CDR1 is DFQATT and CDR2 SNEGSKA (reference sequence). The CDR3 has 16 amino acids. The CDR3 reads CSAGTSGGSPQETQYF.

This sequence joins TRBV18 and TRBJ1-6; TCRdb's D gene call, TRBD1, goes unchecked for lack of DNA. CDR3 size: 15 residues. CDR1 KGHSH and CDR2 LQKENI come from the germline V gene. The CDR3: CASSPRQPDTSPLHF.

The chain links TRBV5-1 to TRBJ2-1; TCRdb reports TRBD2, a call that lacks DNA to check it against. Germline CDR1 is SGHRS and CDR2 is YFSETQ. CDR3 length: 17 amino acids. The CDR3 is CASSPTSGGQLYNEQFF.

This chain joins TRBV6-5 and TRBJ2-2; TCRdb lists TRBD2, though no DNA is available to test this call. This CDR3 spans 18 amino acids. Germline CDR1 MNHEY, CDR2 SVGAGI. The CDR3 region is CASSYRKSGTTNTGELFF.

CDR3 sequence: CASIRLADTGELFF. The chain links TRBV19 to TRBJ2-2; TCRdb's D call, TRBD2, is unchecked because there is no DNA. The CDR3 loop spans 14 amino acids. The germline gives CDR1 LNHDA, CDR2 SQIVND (reference sequence).

V usage is TRBV4-3 and J usage is TRBJ2-1. Germline V gene lookup returns CDR1 LGHNA and CDR2 YSLEER. The CDR3 has 15 amino acids. CDR3 residues: CASSQEGGLYNEQFF.

The chain joins TRBV7-9 to TRBJ2-7; TCRdb designates TRBD1, a call that cannot be tested without DNA. The length of the CDR3 is 14 residues. CDR1 and CDR2 (germline): SEHNR, FQNEAQ (reference sequence). CDR3 protein: CASSSRGRIGEQYF.

V usage is TRBV6-1 and J usage is TRBJ1-1; TCRdb names TRBD1, which stays unverified in the absence of DNA. Germline V gene sequence: CDR1 MNHNS, CDR2 SASEGT. The CDR3 runs to 13 residues. The CDR3 spells CASSGSQRGEAFF.

V and J are TRBV7-2 and TRBJ2-7; TCRdb gives TRBD2 as the D gene, but with no DNA this cannot be confirmed. Germline CDR1 SGHTA, CDR2 FQGNSA. This CDR3 has 14 residues. This chain's CDR3 is CASSPSGGRYEQYF.

V gene TRBV19 combines with J gene TRBJ2-5. This CDR3 has 15 amino acids. Germline CDR1 reads LNHDA; CDR2 reads SQIVND (reference sequence). The CDR3 sequence: CASKTQGGVQETQYF.

This rearrangement joins TRBV5-1 to TRBJ1-2; with no DNA, the TCRdb D assignment of TRBD1 cannot be verified. The CDR3 runs 15 residues. Germline CDR1 SGHRS, CDR2 YFSETQ. CDR3: CASSGGQPPNYGYTF.

The J gene is TRBJ2-2, the V gene TRBV7-2. CDR3 size: 16 residues. Germline loops: CDR1 SGHTA, CDR2 FQGNSA. The CDR3 spells CASSLVFGANTGELFF.

V usage is TRBV20-1 and J usage is TRBJ1-1; TCRdb's assignment of TRBD1 cannot be checked, as there is no DNA. CDR1 and CDR2 (germline): DFQATT, SNEGSKA (reference sequence). The CDR3 loop spans 14 amino acids. This chain's CDR3 is CSANEGQGRAEAFF.

The chain has TRBV20-1 and TRBJ2-1; with no DNA, the TCRdb D assignment of TRBD2 cannot be verified. Germline CDR1 is DFQATT and CDR2 is SNEGSKA (reference sequence). The CDR3 loop spans 15 amino acids. The CDR3 loop reads CSARTESGRVAEQFF.

The chain couples TRBV6-2 or TRBV6-3 to TRBJ1-2; no DNA is available, so the TRBD1 call from TCRdb remains unchecked. The CDR3 runs 13 residues. In germline, CDR1 is MNHEY, CDR2 SVGEGT. The CDR3 loop is CASRTESYYGYTF.

This chain joins TRBV3-1 and TRBJ2-1. The CDR3 sequence is 13 residues long. Per the germline V gene, CDR1 is LGHDT and CDR2 is YNNKEL (reference sequence). CDR3: CASSPPPYNEQFF.

The gene calls are TRBV6-1 and TRBJ2-1; TCRdb returns TRBD2, unconfirmable since there is no DNA. CDR1 MNHNS and CDR2 SASEGT come from the germline V gene. The CDR3 is made up of 14 amino acids. CDR3: CASSILTSYNEQFF.